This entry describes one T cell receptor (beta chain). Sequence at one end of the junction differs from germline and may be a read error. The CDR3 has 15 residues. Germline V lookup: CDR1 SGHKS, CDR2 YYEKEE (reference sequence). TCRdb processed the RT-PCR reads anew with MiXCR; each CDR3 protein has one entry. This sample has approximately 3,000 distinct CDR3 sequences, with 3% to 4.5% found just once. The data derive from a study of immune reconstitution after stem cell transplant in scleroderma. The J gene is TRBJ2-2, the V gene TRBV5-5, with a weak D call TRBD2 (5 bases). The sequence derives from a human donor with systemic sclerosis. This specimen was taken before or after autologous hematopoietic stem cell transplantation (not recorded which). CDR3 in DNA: TGTGCCAGCAGCTTGGAACTTGGGCTCACCGGGGAGCTGCTTTTT. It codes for CASSLELGLTGELLF.